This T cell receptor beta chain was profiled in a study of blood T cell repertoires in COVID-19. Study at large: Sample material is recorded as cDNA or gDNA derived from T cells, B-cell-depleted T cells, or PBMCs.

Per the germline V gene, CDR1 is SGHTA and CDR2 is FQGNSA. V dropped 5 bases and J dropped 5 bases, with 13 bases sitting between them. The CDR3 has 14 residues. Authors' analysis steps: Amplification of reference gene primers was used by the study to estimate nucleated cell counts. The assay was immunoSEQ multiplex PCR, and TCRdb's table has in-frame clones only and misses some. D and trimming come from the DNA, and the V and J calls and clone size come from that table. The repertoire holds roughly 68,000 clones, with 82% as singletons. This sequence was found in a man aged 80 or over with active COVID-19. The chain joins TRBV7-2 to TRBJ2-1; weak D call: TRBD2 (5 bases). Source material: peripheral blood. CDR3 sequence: CASSLGLPHNEQFF. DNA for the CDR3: TGTGCCAGCAGCCTTGGACTCCCTCACAATGAGCAGTTCTTC.